This is a list of T cell receptor beta chains from one sample in a study of cytomegalovirus exposure and HLA in healthy donors. Profiling relied on immunoSEQ multiplex PCR, and the TCRdb table lists in-frame clones only, not all of them. The table includes 130,000 or so clones, 80% to 90% detected once. The sequencing input was PBMCs. These receptors were taken from a woman in her twenties or thirties in good health and CMV-seronegative. CDR3s include the opening cysteine and the closing phenylalanine or tryptophan. Fields, in order: V gene, CDR3 protein.

>TRBV4-1
CASRVGLAGAGDTQYF
>TRBV2
CASTRLARQGTGNTIYF
>TRBV2
CASSRIQGPRTSGELFF
>TRBV18
CASSPSEVGTGADYGYTF
>TRBV9
CASSVAVTDHNEQFF
>TRBV2
CASSSRRGGGETQYF
>TRBV6-5
CASSYSRVVQPQHF
>TRBV6-5
CASSYTTSRGSNEQFF
>TRBV4-1
CASSHPLGQTDSPLHF
>TRBV30
CAWRDFANTGELFF
>TRBV7-2
CASSLDRLAGGYYEQYF
>TRBV28
CASNTGGLIAFF
>TRBV5-1
CASSLLLSGGEQFF
>TRBV29-1
CSVEQNYGYTF
>TRBV29-1
CSVEATGSNYGYTF
>TRBV5-1
CASNVQGLQETQYF
>TRBV28
CASSQYLASSYNEQFF